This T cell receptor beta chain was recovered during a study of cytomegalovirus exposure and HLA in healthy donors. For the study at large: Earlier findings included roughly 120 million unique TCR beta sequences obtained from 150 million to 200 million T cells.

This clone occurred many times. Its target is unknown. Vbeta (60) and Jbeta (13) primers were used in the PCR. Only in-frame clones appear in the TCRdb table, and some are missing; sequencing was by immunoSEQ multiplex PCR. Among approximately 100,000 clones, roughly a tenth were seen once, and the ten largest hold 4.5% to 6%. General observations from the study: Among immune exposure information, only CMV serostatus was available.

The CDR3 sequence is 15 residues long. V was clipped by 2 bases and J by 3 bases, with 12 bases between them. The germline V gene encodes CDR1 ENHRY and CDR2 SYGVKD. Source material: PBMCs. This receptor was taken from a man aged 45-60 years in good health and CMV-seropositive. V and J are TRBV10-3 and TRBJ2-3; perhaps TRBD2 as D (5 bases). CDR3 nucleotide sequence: TGTGCCATCAGTGAGCGCTCACTAGTTACAGATACGCAGTATTTT. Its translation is CAISERSLVTDTQYF.